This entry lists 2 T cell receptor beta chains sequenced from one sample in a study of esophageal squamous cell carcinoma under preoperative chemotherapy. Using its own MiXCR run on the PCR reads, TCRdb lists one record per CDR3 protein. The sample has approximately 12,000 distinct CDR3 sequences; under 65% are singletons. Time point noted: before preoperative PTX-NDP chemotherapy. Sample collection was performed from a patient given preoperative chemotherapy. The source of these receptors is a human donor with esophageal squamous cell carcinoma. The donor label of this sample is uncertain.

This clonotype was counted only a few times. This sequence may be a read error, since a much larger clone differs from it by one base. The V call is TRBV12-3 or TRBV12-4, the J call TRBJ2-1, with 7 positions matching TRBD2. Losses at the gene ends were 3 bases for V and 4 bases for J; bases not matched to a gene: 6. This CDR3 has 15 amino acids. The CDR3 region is CASSFGGGGYNEQFF. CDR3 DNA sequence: TGTGCCAGCAGTTTTGGGGGGGGGGGGTACAATGAGCAGTTCTTC.

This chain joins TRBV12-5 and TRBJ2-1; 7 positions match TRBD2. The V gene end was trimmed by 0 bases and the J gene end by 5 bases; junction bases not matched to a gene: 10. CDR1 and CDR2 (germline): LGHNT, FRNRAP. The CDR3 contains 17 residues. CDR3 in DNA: TGTGCTAGTGGTTTGGTACTAGCGCCACTCTTTAACAATGAGCAGTTCTTC. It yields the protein CASGLVLAPLFNNEQFF. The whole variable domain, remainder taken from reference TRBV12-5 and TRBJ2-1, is DARVTQTPRHKVTEMGQEVTMRCQPILGHNTVFWYRQTMMQGLELLAYFRNRAPLDDSGMPKDRFSAEMPDATLATLKIQPSEPRDSAVYFCASGLVLAPLFNNEQFFGPGTRLTVL.